This TCR beta chain was sequenced for a study of blood T cell repertoires in COVID-19. The data were produced by immunoSEQ multiplex PCR, yet TCRdb's version contains in-frame clones alone and is incomplete. Of tens of thousands of clones in the sample, around 88% are singletons; the top ten hold 6% to 7.5%. This clone was picked up one time. Trimming removed 1 base at V and 4 bases at J, with 11 bases between. Per germline, CDR1 LNHDA and CDR2 SQIVND (reference sequence). This CDR3 is 15 amino acids long. Material for sequencing was peripheral blood. This receptor was identified in an elderly woman with acute or convalescent COVID-19. V gene TRBV19 combines with J gene TRBJ1-5; D perhaps matches TRBD1 (6 bases). The CDR3 coding sequence is TGTGCCAGTAGTATAGCAGGGGCGAGGAATCAGCCCCAGCATTTT. Translation: CASSIAGARNQPQHF.